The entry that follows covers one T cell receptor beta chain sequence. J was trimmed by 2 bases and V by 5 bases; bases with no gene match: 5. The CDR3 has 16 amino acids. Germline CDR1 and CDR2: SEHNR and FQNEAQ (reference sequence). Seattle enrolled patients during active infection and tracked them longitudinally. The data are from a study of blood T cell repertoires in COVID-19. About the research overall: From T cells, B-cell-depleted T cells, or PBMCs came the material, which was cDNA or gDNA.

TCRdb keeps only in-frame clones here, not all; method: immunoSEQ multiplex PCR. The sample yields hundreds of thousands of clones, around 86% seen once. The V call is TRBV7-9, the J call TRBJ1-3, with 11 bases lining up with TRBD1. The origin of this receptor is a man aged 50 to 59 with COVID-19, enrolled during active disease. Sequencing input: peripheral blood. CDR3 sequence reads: CASSPGQGAPGNTIYF. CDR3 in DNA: TGTGCCAGCAGCCCCGGACAGGGGGCGCCTGGAAACACCATATATTTT.